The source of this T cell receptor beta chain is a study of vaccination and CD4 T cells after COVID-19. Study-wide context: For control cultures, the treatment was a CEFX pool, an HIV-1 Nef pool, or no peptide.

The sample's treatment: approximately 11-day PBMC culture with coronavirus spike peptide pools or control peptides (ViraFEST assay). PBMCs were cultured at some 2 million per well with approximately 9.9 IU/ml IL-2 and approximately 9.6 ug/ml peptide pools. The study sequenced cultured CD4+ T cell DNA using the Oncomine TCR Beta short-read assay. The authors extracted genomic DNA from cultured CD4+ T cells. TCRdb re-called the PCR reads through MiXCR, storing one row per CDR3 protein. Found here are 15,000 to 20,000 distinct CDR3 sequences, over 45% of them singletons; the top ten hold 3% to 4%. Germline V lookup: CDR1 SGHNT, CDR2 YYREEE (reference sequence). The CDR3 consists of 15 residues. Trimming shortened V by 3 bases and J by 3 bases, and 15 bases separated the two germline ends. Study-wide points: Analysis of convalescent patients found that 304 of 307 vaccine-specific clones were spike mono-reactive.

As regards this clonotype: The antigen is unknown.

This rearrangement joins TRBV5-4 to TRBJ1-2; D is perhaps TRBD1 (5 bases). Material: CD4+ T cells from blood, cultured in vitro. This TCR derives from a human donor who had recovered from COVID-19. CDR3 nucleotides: TGTGCCAGCAGCTCTCGTTTTAGGGGCGACTATGGCTACACCTTC. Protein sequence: CASSSRFRGDYGYTF.